This entry features one T cell receptor beta chain sequence. Its specificity is unknown. A multiplex PCR was run with 60 Vbeta primers and 13 Jbeta primers. TCRdb's copy holds only in-frame clones and misses some; the assay was immunoSEQ multiplex PCR. Among fewer than 200,000 clones listed, 80% were seen once. Germline V gives CDR1 MNHNY, CDR2 SVGAGI (reference sequence). There are 14 residues in the CDR3. J gave up 3 bases and V 0 bases, and 1 base lay outside the gene matches. This specimen comes from a study of cytomegalovirus exposure and HLA in healthy donors. Study-level points and caveats: Despite most TCR sequences being rare, some public TCRs occurred in many donors. CMV serostatus was the only recorded immune exposure for donors.

Sampled while nominally healthy, donors likely had unrecorded immune exposures. The clonotype comes from a woman aged 45-59 years in good health and CMV-seronegative. Input material: PBMCs. The J gene is TRBJ1-2, the V gene TRBV6-6; 7 bases fit TRBD1. This chain's CDR3 is CASSYSTGDYGYTF. In DNA, the CDR3 is TGTGCCAGCAGTTACTCAACAGGGGACTATGGCTACACCTTC.